One sample yielded the 11 T cell receptor beta chains listed below, sequenced in a study of blood T cells in healthy people across ages. It was with a sample-barcoded 5' primer and a J-beta primer mix that a second PCR of about 6 to 12 cycles was run. TCRdb itself ran the 5' RACE reads through MiXCR, one entry per CDR3 protein. The sample shows fewer than 700,000 distinct CDR3 sequences, less than 60% of them seen only once. Sequenced input: blood. The receptors come from a man at least 80 years old in good health.

CDR3 coding DNA: TGTGCCAGCAGTTTCGGGGGCGGTTTACAGCCCCAGCATTTT. The encoded protein is CASSFGGGLQPQHF. V gene TRBV27 combines with J gene TRBJ1-5; perhaps TRBD1 as D (6 bases). The V and J ends lost 3 bases and 7 bases respectively, with 13 bases between them. Germline CDR1 reads MNHEY; CDR2 reads SMNVEV (reference sequence). The CDR3 has 14 residues.

The table lists this clonotype with a count of one. V gene TRBV7-2 combines with J gene TRBJ2-5; weak D call: TRBD2 (6 bases). Per the germline V gene, CDR1 is SGHTA and CDR2 is FQGNSA. The CDR3 length is 14 residues. V shed 8 bases and J shed 5 bases, with 18 bases lying between them. The CDR3 spells CASSNNGGDETQYF. The CDR3 coding sequence is TGTGCCAGCTCGAATAACGGGGGAGATGAGACCCAGTACTTC.

This clonotype occurred a few times. The rearrangement links TRBV7-2 to TRBJ2-3, with 7 bases aligning to TRBD2. J lost 10 bases, V lost 6 bases, and 7 bases had no gene match. CDR1 and CDR2 (germline): SGHTA, FQGNSA. This CDR3 comprises 12 residues. This CDR3 reads CASRGGSDAQYF. CDR3 bases: TGTGCCAGCAGGGGCGGGAGCGATGCGCAGTATTTT.

This clonotype was seen only a few times. This sequence joins TRBV27 and TRBJ1-2; 8 bases fit TRBD1. CDR3 length equals 15 residues. With 3 bases clipped from V and 3 bases from J, the junction kept 6 bases outside the gene matches. CDR1 MNHEY and CDR2 SMNVEV come from the germline V gene (reference sequence). This chain's CDR3 is CASSFSGQGYYGYTF. In DNA, the CDR3 is TGTGCCAGCAGTTTTTCCGGACAGGGATACTATGGCTACACCTTC.

This clonotype was seen a few times. The chain joins TRBV12-3 or TRBV12-4 to TRBJ1-5; TRBD1 aligns across 7 bases. This CDR3 comprises 15 residues. The ends lost 6 bases at V and 6 bases at J; junction bases unmatched: 11. The DNA for the CDR3 is TGTGCCAGCAGGGGCGGACAGGCGGGCGGTCAGCCCCAGCATTTT. Translated: CASRGGQAGGQPQHF.

The sample holds a few counts of this clonotype. The chain combines TRBV3-1 with TRBJ2-1; D remains unclear. Germline CDR1 LGHDT, CDR2 YNNKEL (reference sequence). V was shortened by 2 bases and J by 5 bases, with 13 bases between the two germline ends. There are 15 residues in the CDR3. The CDR3 DNA reads as TGTGCCAGCAGCCAAAGCTCACTAAAACACAATGAGCAGTTCTTC. The encoded protein is CASSQSSLKHNEQFF.

This sequence joins TRBV24-1 and TRBJ2-1; either TRBD1 or TRBD2 may fit D (5 bases each). CDR1 and CDR2 from the germline V gene are KGHDR and SFDVKD. The CDR3 has 12 residues. Trimming cost V 7 bases and J 5 bases, with 8 bases left between them. CDR3 amino acids: CATSRGDNEQFF. The CDR3 nucleotides are TGTGCCACCAGCCGAGGGGACAATGAGCAGTTCTTC.

The chain recombines TRBV7-9 with TRBJ2-7; D gene ambiguous. The end of the DNA aligns better with TRBJ2-5, so the J call may be wrong. Germline V gene lookup returns CDR1 SEHNR and CDR2 FQNEAQ (reference sequence). This CDR3 contains 16 residues. The CDR3 loop is CASSLVFGPQQETQYF. In nucleotides, the CDR3 is TGTGCCAGCAGCTTAGTATTCGGGCCCCAGCAGGAGACCCAGTACTTC.

This chain connects TRBV29-1 to TRBJ2-1; TRBD2 aligns across 7 bases. This CDR3 contains 18 residues. Germline CDR1 reads SQVTM; CDR2 reads ANQGSEA. The V and J ends lost 5 bases and 5 bases, in that order; junction bases with no gene match: 21. The CDR3 DNA sequence: TGCAGCGTTAGGGGAATGATTAGCGGGTCCCTAGGGCACAATGAGCAGTTCTTC. Translating it yields CSVRGMISGSLGHNEQFF.

J is TRBJ2-2 and V is TRBV7-2; weak D call: TRBD2 (5 bases). The CDR3 runs 14 residues. Germline V gene lookup returns CDR1 SGHTA and CDR2 FQGNSA. V was pared by 5 bases and J by 4 bases, with 11 bases between. The CDR3 protein is CASSETMSTGELFF. As DNA, the CDR3 is TGTGCCAGCAGCGAGACTATGAGCACCGGGGAGCTGTTTTTT.

The chain has TRBV7-6 and TRBJ2-2; 8 bases are shared with TRBD2. Germline values: CDR1 SGHVS, CDR2 FNYEAQ. This CDR3 contains 15 residues. Unmatched junction bases numbered 4, after V lost 1 base and J lost 6 bases. The CDR3 is CASSLDSGGPGELFF. CDR3 nucleotide sequence: TGTGCCAGCAGCTTAGACAGCGGGGGTCCCGGGGAGCTGTTTTTT.